This TCR beta chain was found in a study of T cells in Graves' hyperthyroidism and ophthalmopathy. Study-level results: Most thyroid clonotypes expanded above 0.001 appeared in blood too.

Not enrolled were patients with uncontrolled infection, other autoimmune disease, pregnancy or lactation. Clinical symptoms, serum thyroxine, TRAb, thyroid ultrasound and orbital computed tomography established diagnosis. At least ten counts were recorded for this clonotype. Antigen: not known. It was RNA transcripts that yielded the amplified TCR beta CDR3 regions. Carried out on the TCR CDR3, a first-round RT-PCR used the HTBI primer set. MiXCR was run by TCRdb on the multiplex PCR reads, yielding one entry per CDR3 protein. The data show 500,000 to 650,000 distinct CDR3 sequences, with approximately 49% seen just once and 44% held by the top ten. This CDR3 is built from 14 residues. Trimming pared 6 bases from V and 2 bases from J, leaving 14 bases between. Germline V gene data show CDR1 as MNHNY and CDR2 as SVGAGI (reference sequence).

Sequencing used peripheral blood or thyroid tissue (not recorded which). This receptor was identified in an adult woman with Graves' disease, either hyperthyroidism or ophthalmopathy (not recorded which). The genes are TRBV6-6 and TRBJ2-7; tentatively, D is TRBD2 (6 bases). The CDR3 DNA follows: TGTGCCAGCAGCCCTTCGGCGGGAACCTACGAGCAGTACTTC. Translated: CASSPSAGTYEQYF.